The 9 T cell receptor beta chains reported below all come from one sample, sequenced in a study of blood T cells in healthy people across ages. Sample-barcoded 5' priming and a J-beta primer mix drove a second PCR of roughly 6 to 12 cycles. TCRdb reprocessed the 5' RACE reads via MiXCR and lists one record per CDR3 protein. The sample includes around 2 million distinct CDR3 sequences, about 39% of them seen just once. The sequenced material came from blood. The receptors were gathered from a human donor in good health.

This sequence joins TRBV6-6 and TRBJ2-4; TRBD2 might be the D (5 bases). Matching the DNA end better, TRBJ2-7 makes the J call doubtful. The germline gives CDR1 MNHNY, CDR2 SVGAGI (reference sequence). The CDR3 runs to 14 residues. The DNA for the CDR3 is TGTGCCAGCAGTTACTCGACGGGGATGTACGAGCAGTACTTC. It codes for CASSYSTGMYEQYF.

On this clonotype itself: Relative to the germline gene, one junction end is altered; a read error may explain this. The rearrangement uses TRBV11-3 and TRBJ2-1; 11 bases are shared with TRBD2. Germline V gene data show CDR1 as SGHNT and CDR2 as YENEEA. The CDR3 runs to 16 residues. CDR3 protein: CASSPLAGVFYNEQFF. The CDR3 bases are TGCGCCAGCAGCCCACTAGCGGGGGTCTTCTACAATGAGCAGTTCTTC.

The chain combines TRBV9 with TRBJ1-1, with a weak D call TRBD1 (6 bases). The CDR3 loop spans 14 amino acids. Trimming pared 1 base from V and 4 bases from J, leaving 11 bases between. Germline-derived CDR1 and CDR2 are SGDLS and YYNGEE. In DNA, the CDR3 is TGTGCCAGCAGCGTACAGGGAGGGGGCACTGAAGCTTTCTTT. As protein: CASSVQGGGTEAFF.

Only a few counts were recorded for this clonotype. The chain joins TRBV21-1 to TRBJ1-2. TRBV21-1 is given as a pseudogene. CDR3 length: 14 amino acids. CDR3 coding DNA: TGTGCCAGCAGCCCGCCCGGACGGCCGTATGGCTACACCTTC. Translation: CASSPPGRPYGYTF.

The genes are TRBV11-1 and TRBJ2-1; 8 positions agree with TRBD2. The J call may be faulty, since TRBJ2-7 better matches the DNA end. Germline V gives CDR1 SGHAT, CDR2 FQDESV (reference sequence). The CDR3 runs to 16 residues. The CDR3 DNA sequence: TGTGCCAGCAGCCCCAGTAGCGGGGTTTCCTACAATGAGCAGTACTTC. This codes for CASSPSSGVSYNEQYF.

The CDR3 here is CASSTIQGAGEAFF. CDR3 DNA sequence: TGTGCCAGCAGCACAATTCAGGGGGCCGGAGAAGCTTTCTTT. V and J are TRBV6-2 or TRBV6-3 and TRBJ1-1, with TRBD1 identical over 8 bases. This CDR3 comprises 14 residues. J gave up 8 bases and V 6 bases, and 11 bases lay outside the gene matches. The V gene's germline CDR1 is MNHEY and CDR2 SVGEGT.

The chain employs TRBV11-3 and TRBJ1-1; D gene unclear. CDR3 length: 14 amino acids. The V and J ends lost 8 bases and 0 bases respectively, with 13 bases between them. Looked up from germline, CDR1 is SGHNT and CDR2 is YENEEA. The CDR3 is CASGSRAVNTEAFF. The CDR3 DNA reads as TGTGCCAGCGGCTCTAGGGCGGTGAACACTGAAGCTTTCTTT.

The gene calls are TRBV6-2 or TRBV6-3 and TRBJ1-6; D unresolved. Germline-derived CDR1 and CDR2 are MNHEY and SVGEGT. The CDR3 extends over 13 amino acids. The germline V and J ends were trimmed by 7 bases and 8 bases, with 12 bases remaining between them. The DNA of the CDR3 is TGTGCCAGCACCCGACCGGGTGATTCACCCCTCCACTTT. As protein: CASTRPGDSPLHF.

In its sample, this clonotype was seen a few times. The chain couples TRBV5-1 to TRBJ2-1; weak D call: TRBD1 (6 bases). Germline CDR1 is SGHRS and CDR2 is YFSETQ. The CDR3 spans 14 residues. V shed 4 bases and J shed 3 bases, with 11 bases lying between them. CDR3 residues: CASSEVTGYNEQFF. DNA for the CDR3: TGCGCCAGCAGCGAGGTGACAGGCTACAATGAGCAGTTCTTC.